The 5 T cell receptor beta chains listed next were all sequenced from one sample in a study of blood T cell repertoires in COVID-19. The data were produced by immunoSEQ multiplex PCR, yet TCRdb's version contains in-frame clones alone and is incomplete. The repertoire holds 70,000 or so clones, with approximately 85% as singletons. The material sequenced was peripheral blood. All receptors come from a man older than 75 with acute or convalescent COVID-19.

The chain links TRBV4-1 to TRBJ1-1; perhaps TRBD1 as D (5 bases). V lost 0 bases, J lost 2 bases, and 13 bases lay in between. This CDR3 region has 16 residues. Per germline, CDR1 MGHRA and CDR2 YSYEKL. The CDR3 loop is CASSQDQGRINTEAFF. As DNA, the CDR3 is TGCGCCAGCAGCCAAGATCAGGGCAGAATTAACACTGAAGCTTTCTTT.

This sequence joins TRBV25-1 and TRBJ1-2, with TRBD1 identical over 10 bases. With V trimmed by 4 bases and J by 8 bases, 13 bases remained unmatched. CDR3 length: 16 amino acids. Germline V gene data show CDR1 as MGHDK and CDR2 as SYGVNS. The chain's CDR3 is CASSAPGTGEAGGYTF. The CDR3 DNA is TGTGCCAGCAGTGCTCCCGGGACAGGGGAAGCAGGGGGCTACACCTTC.

The chain uses TRBV2 and TRBJ1-5; no definite D call. Per germline, CDR1 SNHLY and CDR2 FYNNEI. CDR3 size: 14 residues. Trimming left V 2 bases short and J 4 bases short, with 9 bases between. The CDR3 spells CASSEFGSNQPQHF. As DNA, the CDR3 is TGTGCCAGCAGTGAATTTGGCAGTAATCAGCCCCAGCATTTT.

The V and J genes are TRBV6-5 and TRBJ1-5, with 7 bases aligning to TRBD1. The CDR3 is 14 amino acids. Losses at the gene ends were 5 bases for V and 4 bases for J; bases not matched to a gene: 5. CDR1 and CDR2 from the germline V gene are MNHEY and SVGAGI. Here the CDR3 DNA reads TGTGCCAGCAGTCGCGACAGGGCGAATCAGCCCCAGCATTTT. Translating gives CASSRDRANQPQHF.

This clone showed up just a few times. The chain links TRBV3-1 (or the pseudogene TRBV3-2) to TRBJ2-1; the match to TRBD2 covers 10 bases. Germline V gene lookup returns CDR1 LGHDT and CDR2 YNNKEL (reference sequence). This CDR3 is 15 amino acids long. Trimming at V came to 4 bases and at J to 7 bases, leaving 7 bases not matched to a gene. The CDR3 nucleotides read TGTGCCAGCAGCCGAGCGGGGACTAGCGTGAATGAGCAGTTCTTC. It yields the protein CASSRAGTSVNEQFF.